Following are 27 T cell receptor beta chains from one sample sequenced in a study of blood T cell repertoires in COVID-19 (TCRdb year 2020). The library came from the immunoSEQ multiplex PCR assay. This immuneACCESS table, as held by TCRdb, lists in-frame sequences with V and J called but not all clones. Of the missing ones, under half trace to an unresolved V gene in checked studies; the others have no known cause. The sample yields 200,000 or so clones; over 70% were counted once. The top ten clonotypes cover 3% to 4% of the sample. The sequenced sample was PBMCs or T cells enriched from blood (not recorded which). These TCRs come from a woman younger than 45 who had been exposed to COVID-19.

On this clone itself: The same CDR3 can be traced to other DNA sequences in this sample. The chain joins TRBV18 to TRBJ1-2, with 9 bases aligning to TRBD1. In germline, CDR1 is KGHSH, CDR2 LQKENI. CDR3 size: 13 residues. V trimming: 1 base; J trimming: 6 bases; junction bases outside the gene matches: 0. The CDR3 bases are TGTGCCAGCTCACCACGGGACAGGGATGGCTACACCTTC. This sequence encodes CASSPRDRDGYTF.

This clone was observed a single time. The CDR3, as DNA: TGTGCCATCAGTGAAGGGACAGGCCCCTATGGCTACACCTTC. Amino acids: CAISEGTGPYGYTF. V and J are TRBV10-3 and TRBJ1-2; 8 bases map to TRBD1. J was trimmed by 4 bases and V by 3 bases; bases with no gene match: 4. The CDR3 sequence is 14 residues long. CDR1 and CDR2 (germline): ENHRY, SYGVKD.

The chain employs TRBV3-1 (or the pseudogene TRBV3-2) and TRBJ2-7, with TRBD2 matching over 8 bases. Unmatched junction bases numbered 9, after V lost 0 bases and J lost 5 bases. This CDR3 comprises 16 residues. Germline V gene data show CDR1 as LGHDT and CDR2 as YNNKEL (reference sequence). Written as DNA, the CDR3 is TGTGCCAGCAGCCAAGATCGTCCGGGAGGGAGAAACGAGCAGTACTTC. Translation: CASSQDRPGGRNEQYF.

The gene calls are TRBV15 and TRBJ2-1; the D gene is possibly TRBD1 (6 bases). Deletions cut 1 base from V and 14 bases from J, with 15 bases between. The CDR3 covers 13 residues. CDR1 is LNHNV, CDR2 YYDKDF, per germline (reference sequence). The CDR3 DNA reads TGTGCCACCAGCAGAGGGGGGCTGGGGCTCGAGTTCTTC. Translated: CATSRGGLGLEFF.

The chain recombines TRBV6-5 with TRBJ1-1; maybe TRBD1 (6 bases). The CDR3 sequence is 14 residues long. In germline, CDR1 is MNHEY, CDR2 SVGAGI. Trimming left V 6 bases short and J 5 bases short, with 16 bases between. CDR3 coding DNA: TGTGCCAGCAGCTATACAGGGAGCCAAACTGAAGCTTTCTTT. Translating it yields CASSYTGSQTEAFF.

This rearrangement joins TRBV7-9 to TRBJ2-1; D unresolved. Germline assignment: CDR1 SEHNR and CDR2 FQNEAQ (reference sequence). This CDR3 has 12 residues. V was pared by 5 bases and J by 7 bases, with 9 bases between. The CDR3 DNA reads TGTGCCAGCAGCCCCGTCCTAAATGAGCAGTTCTTC. Residues: CASSPVLNEQFF.

This rearrangement joins TRBV25-1 to TRBJ1-1; tentative D call: TRBD1 (6 bases). Germline-derived CDR1 and CDR2 are MGHDK and SYGVNS. Deletions cut 4 bases from V and 1 base from J, with 13 bases between. The CDR3 has 15 amino acids. As DNA, the CDR3 is TGTGCCAGCAGTGTCACCGGGACACCGAACACTGAAGCTTTCTTT. Amino acids: CASSVTGTPNTEAFF.

This clone was observed once. This sequence joins TRBV7-6 and TRBJ2-6, with 7 bases matching TRBD1. The CDR3 totals 18 residues. After removal of 3 bases from V and 0 bases from J, the junction contained 8 bases not matched to a gene. The germline V gene has CDR1 SGHVS and CDR2 FNYEAQ. The CDR3 DNA is TGTGCCAGCAGCTTCGGGACAGTGAAAGCCTCTGGGGCCAACGTCCTGACTTTC. It yields the protein CASSFGTVKASGANVLTF.

The chain uses TRBV5-1 and TRBJ2-7; TRBD2 agrees at 7 bases. Trimming at V came to 3 bases and at J to 2 bases, leaving 11 bases not matched to a gene. Germline lookup yields CDR1 SGHRS and CDR2 YFSETQ. The CDR3 loop spans 16 amino acids. The CDR3 bases are TGCGCCAGCAGCTCGGGACTAACGCCTCAAGCCTACGAGCAGTACTTC. Translation: CASSSGLTPQAYEQYF.

This clone has only one observation. The J gene is TRBJ2-1, the V gene TRBV18; 7 bases line up with TRBD2. CDR1 is KGHSH and CDR2 is LQKENI in the germline V gene. V shed 3 bases, J shed 5 bases, and the junction held 10 bases outside the gene matches. CDR3 length equals 16 residues. This chain's CDR3 is CASSPLAGVSHNEQFF. Here the CDR3 DNA reads TGTGCCAGCTCACCCCTGGCGGGGGTGTCGCACAATGAGCAGTTCTTC. The full variable domain, with the rest looked up from reference TRBV18 and TRBJ2-1, is NAGVMQNPRHLVRRRGQEARLRCSPMKGHSHVYWYRQLPEEGLKFMVYLQKENIIDESGMPKERFSAEFPKEGPSILRIQQVVRGDSAAYFCASSPLAGVSHNEQFFGPGTRLTVL.

This clone has a handful of counts. The chain couples TRBV19 to TRBJ1-6; D is undetermined. Trimming took off 6 bases at V and 4 bases at J, with 10 bases between the two ends. This CDR3 has 14 residues. In germline, CDR1 is LNHDA, CDR2 SQIVND (reference sequence). The chain's CDR3 is CASRSGGYNSPLHF. In nucleotides, the CDR3 is TGTGCCAGTAGGTCCGGCGGTTATAATTCACCCCTCCACTTT.

The gene calls are TRBV6-1 and TRBJ2-5; 8 bases are shared with TRBD1. The V segment lost 4 bases and the J segment 2 bases; nucleotides outside the gene matches: 12. The CDR3 length is 17 residues. Germline CDR1 is MNHNS and CDR2 is SASEGT. CDR3 DNA sequence: TGTGCCAGCAGTGTTCTGTCCGGACAGGGAAATCAAGAGACCCAGTACTTC. This encodes CASSVLSGQGNQETQYF.

The chain combines TRBV12-3 or TRBV12-4 with TRBJ2-5, with D possibly matching TRBD1 (5 bases). The CDR3 sequence is 13 residues long. Trimming removed 3 bases from V and 5 bases from J, with 10 bases in between. DNA of the CDR3: TGTGCCAGCAGTTTTGCAGGGCTGGAGACCCAGTACTTC. Translation gives CASSFAGLETQYF.

The V gene is TRBV18, the J gene TRBJ2-7; D perhaps matches TRBD1 (6 bases). Between the trimmed V and J ends, which lost 8 bases and 0 bases, there was a span of 14 bases. The germline gives CDR1 KGHSH, CDR2 LQKENI. The CDR3 loop spans 14 amino acids. This chain's CDR3 is CASRQTGNSYEQYF. The CDR3 DNA is TGTGCCAGCCGTCAAACAGGGAACTCCTACGAGCAGTACTTC.

The chain joins TRBV30 to TRBJ2-7; the D gene is possibly TRBD1 (5 bases). The CDR3 contains 12 residues. Germline CDR1 reads GTSNPN; CDR2 reads SVGIG (reference sequence). The chain's CDR3 is CAYSQATYEQYF. The CDR3 DNA reads as TGTGCTTATTCACAGGCTACCTACGAGCAGTACTTC.

In nucleotides, the CDR3 is TGTGCCAGCAGTACCCGGGAGGGGAAGACCTACAATGAGCAGTTCTTC. Encoded protein: CASSTREGKTYNEQFF. The chain uses TRBV6-2 or TRBV6-3 and TRBJ2-1; TRBD2 matches at 8 bases. This CDR3 has 16 residues. Germline values: CDR1 MNHEY, CDR2 SVGEGT. V dropped 5 bases and J dropped 2; count of bases not matched to a gene: 8.

This chain links TRBV2 with TRBJ2-4; a possible D gene is TRBD2 (7 bases). This CDR3 comprises 16 residues. V was trimmed by 2 bases and J by 0 bases, leaving 11 bases between them. CDR1 and CDR2 (germline): SNHLY, FYNNEI. Here the CDR3 DNA reads TGTGCCAGCAGTGAATGGGGGGGGCTAGCCAAAAACATTCAGTACTTC. It codes for CASSEWGGLAKNIQYF.

This clone was observed once. V gene TRBV29-1 combines with J gene TRBJ2-2; TRBD1 matches 10 bases. This CDR3 region has 14 residues. The trim removed 5 bases at V and 5 bases at J, leaving 5 bases unmatched. CDR1 SQVTM and CDR2 ANQGSEA come from the germline V gene. Here the CDR3 reads CSVLGQGITGELFF. As DNA, the CDR3 is TGCAGCGTTTTGGGACAGGGGATTACCGGGGAGCTGTTTTTT.

This clone has only one observation. The chain couples TRBV28 to TRBJ1-6; maybe TRBD1 (5 bases). The CDR3 loop spans 12 amino acids. Trimming removed 3 bases at V and 10 bases at J, with 7 bases between. CDR1 MDHEN and CDR2 SYDVKM come from the germline V gene. CDR3 sequence: CASSLSGSPLHF. In DNA form, the CDR3 reads TGTGCCAGCAGTTTGTCAGGGTCACCCCTCCACTTT. Filled out from reference TRBV28 and TRBJ1-6, the complete variable domain reads DVKVTQSSRYLVKRTGEKVFLECVQDMDHENMFWYRQDPGLGLRLIYFSYDVKMKEKGDIPEGYSVSREKKERFSLILESASTNQTSMYLCASSLSGSPLHFGNGTRLTVT.

V and J are TRBV30 and TRBJ2-3, with TRBD2 matching 8 bases. Losses at the gene ends were 3 bases for V and 0 bases for J; bases not matched to a gene: 5. Germline CDR1 is GTSNPN and CDR2 is SVGIG (reference sequence). This CDR3 has 15 amino acids. CDR3 loop: CAWSGGGSSTDTQYF. The CDR3 DNA is TGTGCCTGGAGCGGGGGGGGGTCCAGCACAGATACGCAGTATTTT.

The gene calls are TRBV19 and TRBJ2-7; 8 bases are shared with TRBD1. The CDR3 contains 13 residues. Germline V gene sequence: CDR1 LNHDA, CDR2 SQIVND (reference sequence). With V trimmed by 4 bases and J by 3 bases, 2 bases remained unmatched. In nucleotides, the CDR3 is TGTGCCAGTAGTACCGGACAGGGCTACGAGCAGTACTTC. This codes for CASSTGQGYEQYF.

This chain uses TRBV7-2 with TRBJ1-4; D is possibly TRBD1 (5 bases). CDR1 and CDR2 (germline): SGHTA, FQGNSA. The CDR3 covers 16 residues. V lost 2 bases and J 7 bases, leaving 17 bases between the germline ends. This chain's CDR3 is CASSLLQGTLGEKLFF. CDR3 DNA: TGTGCCAGCAGCTTATTGCAGGGCACCCTGGGTGAAAAACTGTTTTTT.

The V call is TRBV29-1, the J call TRBJ1-2, with 8 bases fitting TRBD1. Germline values: CDR1 SQVTM, CDR2 ANQGSEA. Germline trimming cut 4 bases from V and 3 bases from J; bases unmatched to any gene: 1. The CDR3 contains 12 residues. For the CDR3, the DNA is TGCAGCGTTGCGACAGGGGACTATGGCTACACCTTC. Its translation is CSVATGDYGYTF.

This clone has a handful of counts. The gene calls are TRBV5-6 and TRBJ2-2; D gene ambiguous. The V gene's germline CDR1 is SGHDT and CDR2 YYEEEE. Trimming cost V 2 bases and J 3 bases, with 11 bases left between them. The CDR3 runs to 15 residues. The CDR3 nucleotides are TGTGCCAGCAGCTTCACCTACCCCGACACCGGGGAGCTGTTTTTT. It encodes CASSFTYPDTGELFF.

This chain joins TRBV2 and TRBJ2-1; 9 bases line up with TRBD1. The CDR3 length is 12 residues. Germline CDR1 is SNHLY and CDR2 is FYNNEI. The trim removed 0 bases at V and 15 bases at J, leaving 3 bases unmatched. The CDR3 here is CASSEAGTGLFF. CDR3 DNA: TGTGCCAGCAGTGAAGCCGGGACAGGGCTGTTCTTC.

CDR3 loop: CASSLVGGRFGTSGPNEQFF. Here the CDR3 DNA reads TGCGCCAGCAGCTTGGTAGGAGGTAGGTTCGGGACTAGCGGACCCAATGAGCAGTTCTTC. The rearrangement uses TRBV5-1 and TRBJ2-1; the match to TRBD2 covers 11 bases. From germline, CDR1 is SGHRS and CDR2 YFSETQ. The CDR3 has 20 residues. Losses at the gene ends were 0 bases for V and 6 bases for J; bases not matched to a gene: 17.

This CDR3 is CAISPSLAGSTDTQYF. CDR3 DNA sequence: TGTGCCATCAGCCCCAGTTTAGCGGGGTCCACAGATACGCAGTATTTT. The V call is TRBV10-3, the J call TRBJ2-3, with 8 positions matching TRBD2. The V gene's germline CDR1 is ENHRY and CDR2 SYGVKD. This CDR3 is built from 16 residues. After removal of 6 bases from V and 2 bases from J, the junction contained 10 bases not matched to a gene.